One and the same sample provided the 7 T cell receptor beta chains below, sequenced in a study of OX40 agonist ivuxolimab in advanced cancers. The table came from immunoSEQ multiplex PCR; TCRdb's copy has only in-frame clones and leaves some out. The table lists 74,000 or so clones, 90% of them singletons. The sample was CD4+ or CD8+ T cells sorted from blood, taken in a trial of the OX40 agonist ivuxolimab. The receptors come from an adult with an advanced solid tumor such as melanoma, head and neck, liver or kidney cancer.

The chain couples TRBV9 to TRBJ2-1; 8 bases align to TRBD1. With 0 bases clipped from V and 12 bases from J, the junction kept 5 bases outside the gene matches. Germline lookup yields CDR1 SGDLS and CDR2 YYNGEE. The CDR3 contains 13 residues. CDR3 in DNA: TGTGCCAGCAGCGTAGTCCCAGGGGGCTCGCAGTTCTTC. Amino acid sequence: CASSVVPGGSQFF.

The chain is built from TRBV27 and TRBJ2-7; 10 bases fit TRBD1. This CDR3 region has 14 residues. The germline V gene has CDR1 MNHEY and CDR2 SMNVEV (reference sequence). The junction had 4 bases not matched to a gene; V was cut back by 5 bases and J by 3 bases. The CDR3 coding sequence is TGTGCCAGCAGTGCCTGGGACAGGGGCTACGAGCAGTACTTC. Amino acid sequence: CASSAWDRGYEQYF.

The rearrangement joins TRBV30 to TRBJ2-5, with a possible D match to TRBD1 (6 bases). The V end was cut by 5 bases, the J end by 2 bases, with 12 bases between. From germline, CDR1 is GTSNPN and CDR2 SVGIG (reference sequence). This CDR3 contains 13 residues. The DNA for the CDR3 is TGTGCCTGGGGTTCCGGGACACAAGAGACCCAGTACTTC. It yields the protein CAWGSGTQETQYF. Together with reference TRBV30 and TRBJ2-5, the CDR3 gives the full variable domain: SQTIHQWPATLVQPVGSPLSLECTVEGTSNPNLYWYRQAAGRGLQLLFYSVGIGQISSEVPQNLSASRPQDRQFILSSKKLLLSDSGFYLCAWGSGTQETQYFGPGTRLLVL.

The chain recombines TRBV7-2 with TRBJ2-7, with D uncertain. The CDR3 has 14 residues. Deletions cut 1 base from V and 0 bases from J, with 7 bases between. Germline lookup yields CDR1 SGHTA and CDR2 FQGNSA. The CDR3 region is CASSLGSHSYEQYF. CDR3 bases: TGTGCCAGCAGCTTAGGGTCTCACTCCTACGAGCAGTACTTC. The whole variable domain, remainder taken from reference TRBV7-2 and TRBJ2-7, is GAGVSQSPSNKVTEKGKDVELRCDPISGHTALYWYRQSLGQGLEFLIYFQGNSAPDKSGLPSDRFSAERTGGSVSTLTIQRTQQEDSAVYLCASSLGSHSYEQYFGPGTRLTVT.

This clone was observed a single time. The chain has TRBV4-3 and TRBJ1-6; 8 nucleotides align to TRBD1. V lost 3 bases to trimming and J lost 7 bases; unmatched junction nucleotides: 2. CDR3 length: 14 amino acids. In germline, CDR1 is LGHNA, CDR2 YSLEER. This CDR3 reads CASSHGQGNSPLHF. The CDR3 DNA reads TGCGCCAGCAGCCACGGACAGGGAAATTCACCCCTCCACTTT.

The genes are TRBV6-1 and TRBJ2-4; D uncertain. Trimming left V 5 bases short and J 0 bases short, with 8 bases between. Looked up from germline, CDR1 is MNHNS and CDR2 is SASEGT. There are 14 residues in the CDR3. For the CDR3, the DNA is TGTGCCAGCAGTATGGAGCTAGCCAAAAACATTCAGTACTTC. Protein: CASSMELAKNIQYF.

CDR3 in amino acids: CASSKVSGNYNEQFF. The CDR3 bases are TGTGCCAGCAGCAAAGTGAGCGGAAACTACAATGAGCAGTTCTTC. The rearrangement uses TRBV21-1 and TRBJ2-1; the table calls TRBD2, which could not be checked here. TRBV21-1 is described as a pseudogene. The length of the CDR3 is 15 residues.